The rows below give T cell receptor beta chains drawn from one sample of a study of blood T cell repertoires in COVID-19. The assay was immunoSEQ multiplex PCR, and TCRdb's table has in-frame clones only and misses some. The sample consists of 60,000 to 70,000 clones, around four fifths of them appearing once. Sequenced input: peripheral blood. These TCRs come from a human donor in a cohort sampled during active COVID-19. Each CDR3 is given with its conserved first and last residue. The order of the fields is J gene, clone size, D gene, V gene, CDR3 protein, CDR3 DNA. The D gene is left open where the match is weak. Only some rows state a clone size, as once, few, many or a class for expanded clones.

j_call: TRBJ1-5; clone_size: .; d_call: TRBD1; v_call: TRBV2; cdr3_aa: CASSGLGTGGDQPQHF; cdr3_nt: TGTGCCAGCAGTGGTTTAGGGACAGGGGGTGATCAGCCCCAGCATTTT
j_call: TRBJ1-4; clone_size: .; d_call: .; v_call: TRBV4-1; cdr3_aa: CASSHRQTNEKLFF; cdr3_nt: TGCGCCAGCAGCCACAGACAGACTAATGAAAAACTGTTTTTT
j_call: TRBJ1-5; clone_size: .; d_call: .; v_call: TRBV30; cdr3_aa: CAWQEGWGQPQHF; cdr3_nt: TGTGCCTGGCAGGAGGGTTGGGGTCAGCCCCAGCATTTT
j_call: TRBJ2-2; clone_size: .; d_call: TRBD1; v_call: TRBV18; cdr3_aa: CASSPRGQGTGELFF; cdr3_nt: TGTGCCAGCTCACCACGGGGACAGGGTACCGGGGAGCTGTTTTTT
j_call: TRBJ1-1; clone_size: .; d_call: .; v_call: TRBV2; cdr3_aa: CASRFNLNTEAFF; cdr3_nt: TGTGCCAGCAGGTTTAACTTGAACACTGAAGCTTTCTTT
j_call: TRBJ2-7; clone_size: .; d_call: .; v_call: TRBV7-8; cdr3_aa: CASSLREGGEQYF; cdr3_nt: TGTGCCAGCAGCTTAAGGGAAGGGGGCGAGCAGTACTTC
j_call: TRBJ2-7; clone_size: once; d_call: .; v_call: TRBV7-8; cdr3_aa: CASSLAGVTEQYF; cdr3_nt: TGTGCCAGCAGCCTCGCCGGAGTTACCGAGCAGTACTTC
j_call: TRBJ1-1; clone_size: .; d_call: .; v_call: TRBV19; cdr3_aa: CASSSGWENTEAFF; cdr3_nt: TGTGCCAGTAGTTCAGGGTGGGAGAACACTGAAGCTTTCTTT
j_call: TRBJ1-5; clone_size: .; d_call: .; v_call: TRBV3-1/TRBV3-2; cdr3_aa: CASSSGLWPQHF; cdr3_nt: TGTGCCAGCAGCAGTGGCTTATGGCCCCAGCATTTT
j_call: TRBJ2-1; clone_size: few; d_call: .; v_call: TRBV5-8; cdr3_aa: CASSRGLNEQFF; cdr3_nt: TGTGCCAGCAGCCGGGGACTGAATGAGCAGTTCTTC
j_call: TRBJ1-1; clone_size: few; d_call: .; v_call: TRBV7-9; cdr3_aa: CASSSATGNTEAFF; cdr3_nt: TGTGCCAGCAGCTCCGCCACGGGGAACACTGAAGCTTTCTTT
j_call: TRBJ1-6; clone_size: .; d_call: .; v_call: TRBV12-3/TRBV12-4; cdr3_aa: CASRSGSNSPLHF; cdr3_nt: TGTGCCAGCAGGTCGGGGAGCAATTCACCCCTCCACTTT
j_call: TRBJ1-6; clone_size: .; d_call: .; v_call: TRBV4-1; cdr3_aa: CASSLPAPRGINSPLHF; cdr3_nt: TGCGCCAGCAGCCTCCCGGCCCCACGGGGTATTAATTCACCCCTCCACTTT
j_call: TRBJ1-4; clone_size: .; d_call: .; v_call: TRBV7-9; cdr3_aa: CASSFTPGEGEEKLFF; cdr3_nt: TGTGCCAGCAGCTTCACCCCCGGGGAGGGGGAGGAAAAACTGTTTTTT
j_call: TRBJ2-2; clone_size: .; d_call: .; v_call: TRBV2; cdr3_aa: CASRMGGAGNTGELFF; cdr3_nt: TGTGCCAGCAGAATGGGCGGTGCGGGAAACACCGGGGAGCTGTTTTTT
j_call: TRBJ2-1; clone_size: .; d_call: TRBD1; v_call: TRBV7-7; cdr3_aa: CASSEGQGIYNEQFF; cdr3_nt: TGTGCTAGCAGCGAGGGACAGGGTATTTACAATGAGCAGTTCTTC
j_call: TRBJ1-1; clone_size: few; d_call: .; v_call: TRBV2; cdr3_aa: CASHLNRNTEAFF; cdr3_nt: TGTGCCAGCCACTTAAACCGGAACACTGAAGCTTTCTTT
j_call: TRBJ2-2; clone_size: .; d_call: TRBD2; v_call: TRBV19; cdr3_aa: CASSIHISGGPIGELFF; cdr3_nt: TGTGCCAGTAGTATTCATATTAGCGGGGGCCCAATCGGGGAGCTGTTTTTT
j_call: TRBJ1-1; clone_size: .; d_call: .; v_call: TRBV9; cdr3_aa: CASSVGARNTEAFF; cdr3_nt: TGTGCCAGCAGCGTAGGCGCACGGAACACTGAAGCTTTCTTT
j_call: TRBJ1-4; clone_size: few; d_call: .; v_call: TRBV7-9; cdr3_aa: CASSASRGSGEKLFF; cdr3_nt: TGTGCCAGCAGCGCAAGTCGGGGATCGGGTGAAAAACTGTTTTTT
j_call: TRBJ1-1; clone_size: few; d_call: .; v_call: TRBV7-9; cdr3_aa: CATGVGAENTEAFF; cdr3_nt: TGTGCCACCGGCGTGGGGGCGGAGAACACTGAAGCTTTCTTT
j_call: TRBJ2-2; clone_size: .; d_call: .; v_call: TRBV11-3; cdr3_aa: CASSLIASSPELFF; cdr3_nt: TGTGCCAGCAGCTTGATAGCTAGCAGCCCGGAGCTGTTTTTT
j_call: TRBJ1-5; clone_size: .; d_call: .; v_call: TRBV28; cdr3_aa: CASRSGIRSNQPQHF; cdr3_nt: TGTGCCAGCAGATCGGGGATCCGGAGCAATCAGCCCCAGCATTTT